The rows below give T cell receptor beta chains drawn from one sample of a study of T-cell memory formation after mild COVID-19. Each CDR3 protein is one row after TCRdb ran MiXCR on the 5' RACE reads. The sample yields around 300,000 distinct CDR3 sequences, roughly an eighth seen once. The sequenced material came from PBMCs or a T cell subset sorted from them (not recorded which). These receptors were obtained from a man aged 18 to 29 who had mild COVID-19 (a few samples of this study predate the infection). Cell type and time point are not known. CDR3s include the opening cysteine and the closing phenylalanine or tryptophan. The D gene is left open where the match is weak. Where a row states a size, it is once, few, many or the class of an expanded clone; other rows omit it.

j_gene | abundance | d_gene | v_gene | CDR3aa | CDR3nt
TRBJ2-1 | few | - | TRBV9 | CASSVRAGKQFF | TGTGCCAGCAGCGTACGGGCGGGTAAGCAGTTCTTC
TRBJ1-1 | - | - | TRBV6-5 | CASSRDSYTEAFF | TGTGCCAGCAGCCGAGATTCCTACACTGAAGCTTTCTTT
TRBJ2-5 | many | TRBD2 | TRBV7-7 | CASSLGLAGAQETQYF | TGTGCTAGCAGCTTAGGGCTAGCGGGGGCCCAAGAGACCCAGTACTTC
TRBJ2-7 | many | - | TRBV5-1 | CASSLALEQGGLEQYF | TGCGCCAGCAGCTTGGCCCTGGAACAGGGAGGCCTCGAGCAGTACTTC
TRBJ2-3 | - | TRBD2 | TRBV12-5 | CASGLVLAGDYTDTQYF | TGTGCTAGTGGTTTGGTCCTAGCGGGGGACTACACAGATACGCAGTATTTT
TRBJ2-4 | few | - | TRBV7-8 | CASSPQGTLLAKNIQYF | TGTGCCAGCAGCCCCCAGGGGACACTTCTAGCCAAAAACATTCAGTACTTC
TRBJ2-2 | many | - | TRBV7-6 | CASRSLGGGGELFF | TGTGCCAGCAGGTCCCTCGGGGGCGGCGGGGAGCTGTTTTTT
TRBJ2-2 | many | TRBD2 | TRBV20-1 | CSAKGSSGDTGELFF | TGCAGTGCTAAAGGCTCTAGCGGGGACACCGGGGAGCTGTTTTTT
TRBJ1-1 | - | TRBD1 | TRBV6-2/TRBV6-3 | CASSYPPGQGAAEAFF | TGTGCCAGCAGTTACCCCCCGGGACAGGGCGCCGCTGAAGCTTTCTTT
TRBJ2-2 | - | - | TRBV18 | CATLGGPNTGELFF | TGTGCCACCCTAGGGGGTCCGAACACCGGGGAGCTGTTTTTT
TRBJ1-2 | many | - | TRBV5-1 | CASSFGQGTLGYTF | TGCGCCAGCAGCTTCGGGCAGGGGACTTTAGGCTACACCTTC
TRBJ2-1 | many | TRBD2 | TRBV20-1 | CSALPGGTALSEQFF | TGCAGTGCTCTTCCCGGGGGGACCGCTCTCTCTGAGCAGTTCTTC
TRBJ2-5 | - | TRBD1 | TRBV4-3 | CASSQGQGVGETQYF | TGCGCCAGCAGCCAAGGACAGGGGGTAGGAGAGACCCAGTACTTC
TRBJ2-3 | many | TRBD2 | TRBV5-1 | CASSPRDGGIDTQYF | TGCGCCAGCAGCCCCCGGGACGGGGGGATAGATACGCAGTATTTT
TRBJ2-4 | many | TRBD1 | TRBV12-3/TRBV12-4 | CASSLPTGDSDLAKNIQYF | TGTGCCAGCAGTTTACCAACTGGGGACAGCGATCTAGCCAAAAACATTCAGTACTTC
TRBJ1-5 | - | - | TRBV27 | CASSWGGAEPQHF | TGTGCCAGCAGTTGGGGGGGCGCCGAGCCCCAGCATTTT
TRBJ1-1 | many | TRBD1 | TRBV15 | CATSTGQGIWRAFF | TGTGCCACCAGCACCGGACAGGGGATCTGGCGAGCTTTCTTT
TRBJ1-2 | - | TRBD1 | TRBV6-5 | CASSGMDRAGYGYTF | TGTGCCAGCAGTGGAATGGACAGGGCCGGCTATGGCTACACCTTC
TRBJ2-6 | few | - | TRBV7-8 | CASSLRTDYYSGANVLTF | TGTGCCAGCAGCTTACGCACGGACTACTACTCTGGGGCCAACGTCCTGACTTTC
TRBJ2-7 | few | TRBD1 | TRBV6-5 | CASSWSLGQGKEQYF | TGTGCCAGCAGTTGGTCCTTAGGACAGGGGAAAGAGCAGTACTTC
TRBJ2-5 | few | - | TRBV7-9 | CASRTDQQETQYF | TGTGCCAGCAGGACAGATCAGCAAGAGACCCAGTACTTC
TRBJ2-2 | - | - | TRBV5-4 | CASLSQGSTGELFF | TGTGCCAGCCTGTCCCAGGGGAGCACCGGGGAGCTGTTTTTT
TRBJ1-5 | few | TRBD1 | TRBV7-3 | CASISGGWNQPQHF | TGTGCCAGCATCTCAGGGGGTTGGAATCAGCCCCAGCATTTT
TRBJ2-1 | - | - | TRBV24-1 | CATSDLRGYNEQFF | TGTGCCACCAGTGACCTCAGAGGCTACAATGAGCAGTTCTTC
TRBJ2-3 | few | - | TRBV7-9 | CASSHRDSGTDTQYF | TGTGCCAGCAGCCACAGGGATAGTGGCACAGATACGCAGTATTTT
TRBJ2-3 | - | - | TRBV27 | CASSSQGIGDTQYF | TGTGCCAGCAGTTCCCAGGGGATCGGAGATACGCAGTATTTT
TRBJ1-2 | - | - | TRBV24-1 | CATSDTTVVEGYTF | TGTGCCACCAGTGATACTACGGTAGTTGAGGGCTACACCTTC
TRBJ1-5 | - | - | TRBV27 | CASSWRSSNQPQHF | TGTGCCAGCAGTTGGAGATCCTCAAATCAGCCCCAGCATTTT
TRBJ1-2 | - | TRBD1 | TRBV28 | CASSWGGTGDGYTF | TGTGCCAGCAGTTGGGGCGGGACAGGGGATGGCTACACCTTC
TRBJ2-1 | few | - | TRBV20-1 | CSARSPTGSSYNEQFF | TGCAGTGCTAGATCCCCGACAGGAAGCTCCTACAATGAGCAGTTCTTC
TRBJ2-3 | many | - | TRBV7-9 | CASSLVGDPLDTQYF | TGTGCCAGCAGCCTCGTTGGGGATCCCCTAGATACGCAGTATTTT
TRBJ2-1 | - | - | TRBV11-3 | CASSPTRDNYNEQFF | TGTGCCAGCAGCCCAACGCGGGACAACTACAATGAGCAGTTCTTC
TRBJ2-5 | few | - | TRBV5-5 | CASSSRTDQETQYF | TGTGCCAGCAGCTCCAGGACAGACCAAGAGACCCAGTACTTC
TRBJ2-5 | - | TRBD1 | TRBV4-2 | CASSRGTGGPYNQETQYF | TGTGCCAGCAGCCGAGGGACAGGGGGCCCGTATAACCAAGAGACCCAGTACTTC
TRBJ2-5 | few | - | TRBV9 | CASSVEDWETQYF | TGTGCCAGCAGCGTAGAGGACTGGGAGACCCAGTACTTC
TRBJ2-2 | few | - | TRBV6-1 | CASSGLVAGELFF | TGTGCCAGCAGTGGGCTGGTCGCCGGGGAGCTGTTTTTT
TRBJ1-2 | - | - | TRBV10-2 | CASGRGLAYGYTF | TGCGCCAGCGGACGGGGGCTGGCCTATGGCTACACCTTC
TRBJ2-4 | few | TRBD1 | TRBV6-2/TRBV6-3 | CASSYDLRQGPDAKNIQYF | TGTGCCAGCAGTTACGACCTACGACAGGGACCGGATGCCAAAAACATTCAGTACTTC
TRBJ2-7 | few | - | TRBV7-9 | CASSLRKQGSYEQYF | TGTGCCAGCAGCTTACGGAAGCAGGGAAGCTACGAGCAGTACTTC
TRBJ2-1 | - | - | TRBV5-1 | CASSLGRGLNEQFF | TGCGCCAGCAGCTTGGGGAGGGGACTCAATGAGCAGTTCTTC
TRBJ2-3 | few | TRBD2 | TRBV7-3 | CASSAGVFAGGSTDTQYF | TGTGCCAGCAGCGCCGGGGTGTTTGCGGGGGGGAGCACAGATACGCAGTATTTT
TRBJ2-3 | few | - | TRBV12-3/TRBV12-4 | CASSLAYLESEGDTQYF | TGTGCCAGCAGTTTAGCGTATTTAGAATCGGAGGGAGATACGCAGTATTTT
TRBJ2-5 | few | TRBD2 | TRBV5-1 | CASSQLLLTSGDGTQYF | TGCGCCAGCAGCCAACTCCTACTGACTAGCGGGGACGGGACCCAGTACTTC
TRBJ1-2 | few | TRBD1 | TRBV3-1 | CASGRTGGAEGDHGYTF | TGTGCCAGCGGACGGACAGGGGGCGCTGAGGGAGATCATGGCTACACCTTC
TRBJ2-7 | - | - | TRBV4-1 | CASSLAPTGSYEQYF | TGCGCCAGCAGCCTAGCCCCAACAGGGTCCTACGAGCAGTACTTC
TRBJ1-1 | - | - | TRBV20-1 | CSARVKGEFTEAFF | TGCAGTGCTAGAGTGAAAGGGGAATTCACTGAAGCTTTCTTT
TRBJ1-2 | many | TRBD1 | TRBV3-1 | CASSEQGNGYTF | TGTGCCAGCAGCGAACAGGGGAATGGCTACACCTTC
TRBJ2-5 | - | - | TRBV7-9 | CASSRPNTETQYF | TGTGCCAGCAGCCGGCCCAACACGGAGACCCAGTACTTC
TRBJ2-7 | many | TRBD2 | TRBV6-5 | CASSYWRVGLREQYF | TGTGCCAGCAGTTACTGGAGGGTGGGACTACGCGAGCAGTACTTC
TRBJ2-3 | many | TRBD2 | TRBV25-1 | CASSDPGTSGADTQYF | TGTGCCAGCAGTGACCCTGGGACTAGCGGGGCGGATACGCAGTATTTT
TRBJ1-4 | - | - | TRBV4-1 | CASERGGLGEKLFF | TGCGCCAGCGAGCGGGGGGGATTGGGAGAAAAACTGTTTTTT
TRBJ2-3 | - | - | TRBV6-5 | CASNLQGGDTQYF | TGTGCCAGCAATTTACAGGGTGGAGATACGCAGTATTTT
TRBJ1-6 | - | - | TRBV2 | CASQTFHNSPLHF | TGTGCCAGCCAGACATTCCATAATTCACCCCTCCACTTT
TRBJ2-7 | few | - | TRBV6-5 | CASSYSGTGYEQYF | TGTGCCAGCAGTTATTCTGGGACGGGCTACGAGCAGTACTTC